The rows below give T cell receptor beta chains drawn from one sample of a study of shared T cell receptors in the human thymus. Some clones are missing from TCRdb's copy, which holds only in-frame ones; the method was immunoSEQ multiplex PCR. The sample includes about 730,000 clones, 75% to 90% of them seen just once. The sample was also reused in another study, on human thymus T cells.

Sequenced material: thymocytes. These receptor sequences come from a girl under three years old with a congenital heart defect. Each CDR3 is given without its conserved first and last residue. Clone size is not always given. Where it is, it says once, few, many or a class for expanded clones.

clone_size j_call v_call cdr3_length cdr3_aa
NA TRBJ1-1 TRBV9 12 ASSPDSKNTEAF
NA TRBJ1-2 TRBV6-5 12 ASRGTGLVYGYT
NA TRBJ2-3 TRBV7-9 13 ASSSDRGRSDTQY
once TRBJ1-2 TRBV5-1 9 ASTQGEGYT
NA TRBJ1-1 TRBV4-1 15 ASSQKGGKGGDTEAF
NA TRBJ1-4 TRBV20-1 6 SADKLF
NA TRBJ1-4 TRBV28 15 ASSPTSGGVPNEKLF
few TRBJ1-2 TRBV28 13 ASSHPPGGVNGYT
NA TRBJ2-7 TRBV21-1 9 ASSGSWRQY
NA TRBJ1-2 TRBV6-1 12 ASSEPGVGYGYT
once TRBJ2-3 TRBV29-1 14 SVPGRLHAMTDTQY
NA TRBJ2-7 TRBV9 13 ASSVAGGELGEQY